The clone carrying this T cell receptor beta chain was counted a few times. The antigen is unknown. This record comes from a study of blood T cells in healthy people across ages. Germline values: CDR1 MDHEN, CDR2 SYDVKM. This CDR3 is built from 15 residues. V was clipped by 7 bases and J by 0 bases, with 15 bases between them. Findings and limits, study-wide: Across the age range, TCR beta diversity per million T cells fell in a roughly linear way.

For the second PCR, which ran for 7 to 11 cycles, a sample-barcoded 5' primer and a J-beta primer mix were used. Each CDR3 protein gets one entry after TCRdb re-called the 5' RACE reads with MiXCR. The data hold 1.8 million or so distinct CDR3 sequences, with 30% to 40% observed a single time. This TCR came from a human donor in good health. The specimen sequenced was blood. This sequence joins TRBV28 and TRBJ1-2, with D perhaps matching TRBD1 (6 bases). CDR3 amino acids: CASKGDSPTNYGYTF. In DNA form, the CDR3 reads TGTGCCAGCAAGGGGGATAGTCCCACTAACTATGGCTACACCTTC.